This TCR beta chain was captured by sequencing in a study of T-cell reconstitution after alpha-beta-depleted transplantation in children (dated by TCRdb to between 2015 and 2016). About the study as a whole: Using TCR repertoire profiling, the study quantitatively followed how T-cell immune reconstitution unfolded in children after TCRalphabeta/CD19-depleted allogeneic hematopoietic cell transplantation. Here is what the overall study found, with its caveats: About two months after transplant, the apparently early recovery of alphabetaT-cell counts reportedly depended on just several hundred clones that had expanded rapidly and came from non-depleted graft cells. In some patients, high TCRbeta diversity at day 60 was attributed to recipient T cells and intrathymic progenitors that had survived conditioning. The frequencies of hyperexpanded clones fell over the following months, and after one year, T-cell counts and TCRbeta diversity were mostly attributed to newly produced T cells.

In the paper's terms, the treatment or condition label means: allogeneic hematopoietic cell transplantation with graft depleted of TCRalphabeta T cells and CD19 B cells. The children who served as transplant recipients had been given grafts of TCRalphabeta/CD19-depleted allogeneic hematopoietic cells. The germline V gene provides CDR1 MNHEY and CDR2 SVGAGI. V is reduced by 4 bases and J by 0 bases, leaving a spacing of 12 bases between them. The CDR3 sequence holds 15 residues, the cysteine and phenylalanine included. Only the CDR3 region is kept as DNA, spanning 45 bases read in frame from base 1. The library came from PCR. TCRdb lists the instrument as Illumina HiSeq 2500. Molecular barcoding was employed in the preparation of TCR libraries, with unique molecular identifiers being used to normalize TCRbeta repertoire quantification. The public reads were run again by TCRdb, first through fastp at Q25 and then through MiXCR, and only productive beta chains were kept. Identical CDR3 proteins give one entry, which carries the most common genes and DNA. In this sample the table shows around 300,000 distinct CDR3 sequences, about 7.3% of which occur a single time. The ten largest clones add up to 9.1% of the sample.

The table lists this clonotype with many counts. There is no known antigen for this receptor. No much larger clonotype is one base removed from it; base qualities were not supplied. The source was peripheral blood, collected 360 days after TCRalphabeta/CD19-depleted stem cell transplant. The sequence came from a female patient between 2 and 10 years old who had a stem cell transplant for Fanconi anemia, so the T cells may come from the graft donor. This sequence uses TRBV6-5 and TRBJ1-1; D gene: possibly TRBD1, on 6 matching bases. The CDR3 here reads CASSFRQAMNTEAFF. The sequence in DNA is TGTGCCAGCAGTTTCCGACAGGCCATGAACACTGAAGCTTTCTTT.